The entry below gives a single T cell receptor (beta chain) sequence along with its context. What it recognizes is unknown. The data were obtained in a study of PD-1 blockade in classical Hodgkin lymphoma. General study results and limits: CD4+ TCR diversity climbed significantly by C4D1, unlike CD8+ TCR diversity.

In every patient, relapse followed autologous stem cell transplantation, while exposure to brentuximab vedotin differed. TCRdb's table, derived via immunoSEQ multiplex PCR, lists solely in-frame clones and lacks some. The sample yields just under 100,000 clones, approximately 83% seen once. CDR1 and CDR2 from the germline V gene are LNHNV and YYDKDF (reference sequence). The V end was cut by 3 bases, the J end by 0 bases, with 14 bases between. This CDR3 comprises 16 residues. This chain connects TRBV15 to TRBJ1-1, with D tentatively TRBD1 (5 bases). The source of this sequence is a human donor with classical Hodgkin lymphoma. The source was peripheral blood mononuclear cells (PBMCs), collected at baseline. CDR3 region: CATSRGDGLMNTEAFF. The CDR3 DNA follows: TGTGCCACCAGCAGGGGGGACGGACTCATGAACACTGAAGCTTTCTTT.